This T cell receptor (beta chain) was observed in a study of blood T cell repertoires in COVID-19. CDR1 and CDR2 from the germline V gene are GTSNPN and SVGIG (reference sequence). This CDR3 comprises 16 residues. V lost 1 base and J lost 7; bases outside the gene matches: 9. TCRdb keeps only in-frame clones here, not all; method: immunoSEQ multiplex PCR. The sample has under 200,000 clones, about four fifths seen once. Material for sequencing was PBMCs or T cells enriched from blood (not recorded which). The gene calls are TRBV30 and TRBJ1-6; 8 positions match TRBD1. This receptor was identified in a man aged 45-65 years who had recovered from COVID-19. The CDR3 DNA sequence: TGTGCCTGGAGTGGAGACAGGGGCCCGGGGAATTCACCCCTCCACTTT. Its translation: CAWSGDRGPGNSPLHF.